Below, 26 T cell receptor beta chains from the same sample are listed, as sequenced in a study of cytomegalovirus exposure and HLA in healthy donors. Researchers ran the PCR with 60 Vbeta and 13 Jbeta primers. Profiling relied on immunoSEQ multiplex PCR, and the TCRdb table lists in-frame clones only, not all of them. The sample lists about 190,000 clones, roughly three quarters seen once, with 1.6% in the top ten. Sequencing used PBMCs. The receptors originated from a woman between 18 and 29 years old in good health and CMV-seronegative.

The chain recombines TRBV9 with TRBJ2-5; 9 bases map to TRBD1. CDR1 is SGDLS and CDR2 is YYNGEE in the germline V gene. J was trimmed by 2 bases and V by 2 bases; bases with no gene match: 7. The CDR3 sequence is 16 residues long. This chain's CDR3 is CASSVGTGMRQETQYF. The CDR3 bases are TGTGCCAGCAGCGTCGGGACAGGGATGAGGCAAGAGACCCAGTACTTC. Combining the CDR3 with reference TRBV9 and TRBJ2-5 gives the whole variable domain DSGVTQTPKHLITATGQRVTLRCSPRSGDLSVYWYQQSLDQGLQFLIQYYNGEERAKGNILERFSAQQFPDLHSELNLSSLELGDSALYFCASSVGTGMRQETQYFGPGTRLLVL.

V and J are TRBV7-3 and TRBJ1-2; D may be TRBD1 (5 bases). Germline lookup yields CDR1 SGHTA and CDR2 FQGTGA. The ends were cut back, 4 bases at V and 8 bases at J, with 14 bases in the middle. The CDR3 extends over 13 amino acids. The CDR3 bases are TGTGCCAGCAGCTCGACAGCCAAGGAGGGCTACACCTTC. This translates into CASSSTAKEGYTF.

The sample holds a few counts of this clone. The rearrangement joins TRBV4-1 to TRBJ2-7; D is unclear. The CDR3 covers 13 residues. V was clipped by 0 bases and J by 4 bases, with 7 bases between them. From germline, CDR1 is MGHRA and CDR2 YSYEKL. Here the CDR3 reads CASSQEEAYEQYF. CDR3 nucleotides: TGCGCCAGCAGCCAAGAAGAGGCGTACGAGCAGTACTTC.

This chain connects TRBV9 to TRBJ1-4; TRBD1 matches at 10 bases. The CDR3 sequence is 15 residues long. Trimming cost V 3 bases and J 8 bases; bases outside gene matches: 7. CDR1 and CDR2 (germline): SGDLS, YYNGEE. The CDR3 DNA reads TGTGCCAGCAGCGCGAAGGACAGGGGGTACGAAAAACTGTTTTTT. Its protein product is CASSAKDRGYEKLFF.

The CDR3: CASSNQQGAAETQYF. CDR3 nucleotides: TGTGCCAGCAGCAATCAACAGGGGGCCGCAGAGACCCAGTACTTC. The chain links TRBV5-8 to TRBJ2-5; 9 positions agree with TRBD1. In germline, CDR1 is SGHTS, CDR2 YDEGEE. V was clipped by 4 bases and J by 4 bases; unmatched bases: 8. The length of the CDR3 is 15 residues.

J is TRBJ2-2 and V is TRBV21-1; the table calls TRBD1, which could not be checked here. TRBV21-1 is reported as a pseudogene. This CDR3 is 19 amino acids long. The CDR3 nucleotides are TGTGCCAGAAGACTACGGAACGACCAGGGGATGGGTATCACCGGGGAGCTGTTTTTT. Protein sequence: CARRLRNDQGMGITGELFF.

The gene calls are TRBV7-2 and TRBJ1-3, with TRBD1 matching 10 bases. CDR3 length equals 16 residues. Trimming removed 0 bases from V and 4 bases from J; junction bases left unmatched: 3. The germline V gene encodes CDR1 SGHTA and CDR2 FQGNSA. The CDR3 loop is CASSLAGTGEGNTIYF. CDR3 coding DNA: TGTGCCAGCAGCTTAGCCGGGACAGGGGAGGGAAACACCATATATTTT. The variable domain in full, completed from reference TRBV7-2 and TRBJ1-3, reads GAGVSQSPSNKVTEKGKDVELRCDPISGHTALYWYRQSLGQGLEFLIYFQGNSAPDKSGLPSDRFSAERTGGSVSTLTIQRTQQEDSAVYLCASSLAGTGEGNTIYFGEGSWLTVV.

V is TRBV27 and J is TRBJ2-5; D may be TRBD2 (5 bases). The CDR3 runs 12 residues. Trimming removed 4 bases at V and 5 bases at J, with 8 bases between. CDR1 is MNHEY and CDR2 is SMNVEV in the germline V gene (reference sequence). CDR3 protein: CASSSADETQYF. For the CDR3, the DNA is TGTGCCAGCAGTTCAGCGGATGAGACCCAGTACTTC.

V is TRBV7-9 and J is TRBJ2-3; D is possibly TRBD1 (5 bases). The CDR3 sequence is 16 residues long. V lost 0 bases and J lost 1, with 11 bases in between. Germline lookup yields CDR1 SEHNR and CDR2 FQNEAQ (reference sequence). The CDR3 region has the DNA TGTGCCAGCAGCTTAGCGCTAGGACAAGGCACAGATACGCAGTATTTT. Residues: CASSLALGQGTDTQYF.

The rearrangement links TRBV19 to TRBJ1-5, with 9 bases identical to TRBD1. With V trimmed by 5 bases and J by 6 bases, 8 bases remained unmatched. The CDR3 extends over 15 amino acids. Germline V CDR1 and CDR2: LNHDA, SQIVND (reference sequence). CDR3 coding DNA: TGTGCCAGTAGTGCGGGACAGGGAGGCGGTCAGCCCCAGCATTTT. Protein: CASSAGQGGGQPQHF.

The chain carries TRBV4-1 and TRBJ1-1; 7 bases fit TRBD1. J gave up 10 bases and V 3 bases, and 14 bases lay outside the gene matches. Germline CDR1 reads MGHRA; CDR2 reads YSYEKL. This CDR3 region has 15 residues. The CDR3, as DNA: TGCGCCAGCAGCCAGGTGTTACAGGGGAACTTCGGAGCTTTCTTT. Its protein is CASSQVLQGNFGAFF.

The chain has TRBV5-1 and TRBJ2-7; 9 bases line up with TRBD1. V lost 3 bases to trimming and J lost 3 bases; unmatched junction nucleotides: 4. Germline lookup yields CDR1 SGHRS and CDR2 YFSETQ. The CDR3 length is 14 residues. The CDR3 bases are TGCGCCAGCAGCTCGACAGGGGGTTTCTACGAGCAGTACTTC. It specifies CASSSTGGFYEQYF.

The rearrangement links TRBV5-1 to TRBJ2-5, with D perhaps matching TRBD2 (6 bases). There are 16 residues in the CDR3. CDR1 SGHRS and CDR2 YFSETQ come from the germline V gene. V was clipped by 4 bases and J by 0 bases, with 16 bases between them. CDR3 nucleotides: TGCGCCAGCAGCCATGGGACTCTGATCTACCAAGAGACCCAGTACTTC. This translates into CASSHGTLIYQETQYF.

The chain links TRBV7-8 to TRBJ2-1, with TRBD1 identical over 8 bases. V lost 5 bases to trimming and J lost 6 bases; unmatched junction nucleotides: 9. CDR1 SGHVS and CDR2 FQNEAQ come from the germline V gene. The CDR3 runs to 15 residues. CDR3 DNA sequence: TGTGCCAGCAGCGCGTTCCGGACAGGGTTCAATGAGCAGTTCTTC. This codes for CASSAFRTGFNEQFF.

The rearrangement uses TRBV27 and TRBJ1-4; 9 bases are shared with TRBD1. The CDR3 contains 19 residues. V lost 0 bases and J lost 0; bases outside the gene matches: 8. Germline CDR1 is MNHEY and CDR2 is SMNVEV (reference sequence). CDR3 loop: CASSLSGGGQGSTNEKLFF. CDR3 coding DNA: TGTGCCAGCAGTTTATCGGGGGGGGGACAGGGATCAACTAATGAAAAACTGTTTTTT.

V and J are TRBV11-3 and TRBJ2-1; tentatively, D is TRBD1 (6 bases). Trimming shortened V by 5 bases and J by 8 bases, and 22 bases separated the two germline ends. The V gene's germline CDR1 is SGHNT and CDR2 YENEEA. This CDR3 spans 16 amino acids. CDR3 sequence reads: CASSTDSSRGPDEQFF. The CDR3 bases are TGTGCCAGCAGCACGGACAGTTCAAGAGGTCCCGATGAGCAGTTCTTC.

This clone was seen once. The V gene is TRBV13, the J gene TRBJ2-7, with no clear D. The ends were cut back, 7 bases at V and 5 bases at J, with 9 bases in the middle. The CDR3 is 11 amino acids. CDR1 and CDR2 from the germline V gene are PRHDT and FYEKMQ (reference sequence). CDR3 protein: CASTPYNEQYF. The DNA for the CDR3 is TGTGCCAGCACCCCTTACAACGAGCAGTACTTC.

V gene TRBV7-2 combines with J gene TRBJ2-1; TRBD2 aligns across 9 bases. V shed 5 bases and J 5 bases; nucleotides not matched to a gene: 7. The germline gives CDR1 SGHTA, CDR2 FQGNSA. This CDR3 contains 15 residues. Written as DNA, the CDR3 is TGTGCCAGCAGCCCCTGGACTAGCGCCGACAATGAGCAGTTCTTC. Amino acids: CASSPWTSADNEQFF. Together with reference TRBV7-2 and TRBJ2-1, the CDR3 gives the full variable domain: GAGVSQSPSNKVTEKGKDVELRCDPISGHTALYWYRQSLGQGLEFLIYFQGNSAPDKSGLPSDRFSAERTGGSVSTLTIQRTQQEDSAVYLCASSPWTSADNEQFFGPGTRLTVL.

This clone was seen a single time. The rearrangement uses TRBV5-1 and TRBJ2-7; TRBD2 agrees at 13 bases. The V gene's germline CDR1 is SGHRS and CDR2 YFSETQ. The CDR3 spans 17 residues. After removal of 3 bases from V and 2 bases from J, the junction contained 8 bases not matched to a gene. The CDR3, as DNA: TGCGCCAGCAGCTCGGGACTAGCGGGGCATGTCCCCTACGAGCAGTACTTC. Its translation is CASSSGLAGHVPYEQYF.

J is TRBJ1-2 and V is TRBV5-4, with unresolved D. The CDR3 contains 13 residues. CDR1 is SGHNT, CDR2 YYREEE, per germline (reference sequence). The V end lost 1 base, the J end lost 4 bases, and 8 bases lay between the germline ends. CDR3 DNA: TGTGCCAGCAGCTTGCGGGGATCCTATGGCTACACCTTC. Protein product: CASSLRGSYGYTF.

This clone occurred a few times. DNA of the CDR3: TGTGCCACCAACACAGGGGTAGCGAACACCGGGGAGCTGTTTTTT. Protein: CATNTGVANTGELFF. V and J are TRBV6-1 and TRBJ2-2; 7 bases match TRBD1. Germline CDR1 and CDR2: MNHNS and SASEGT. V gave up 10 bases and J gave up 0 bases; unmatched junction bases: 8. The CDR3 loop spans 15 amino acids.

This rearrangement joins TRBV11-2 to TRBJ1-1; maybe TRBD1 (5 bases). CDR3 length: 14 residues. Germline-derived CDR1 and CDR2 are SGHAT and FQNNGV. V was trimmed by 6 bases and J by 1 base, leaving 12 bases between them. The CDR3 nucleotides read TGTGCCAGCAGAGTCGGGGGGAGGAACACTGAAGCTTTCTTT. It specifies CASRVGGRNTEAFF.

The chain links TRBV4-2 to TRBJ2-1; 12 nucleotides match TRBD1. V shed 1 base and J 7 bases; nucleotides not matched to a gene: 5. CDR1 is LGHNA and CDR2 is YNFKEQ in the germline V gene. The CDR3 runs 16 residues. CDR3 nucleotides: TGTGCCAGCAGCCAAGGGGACAGGGGGCGCGAGAATGAGCAGTTCTTC. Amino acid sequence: CASSQGDRGRENEQFF.

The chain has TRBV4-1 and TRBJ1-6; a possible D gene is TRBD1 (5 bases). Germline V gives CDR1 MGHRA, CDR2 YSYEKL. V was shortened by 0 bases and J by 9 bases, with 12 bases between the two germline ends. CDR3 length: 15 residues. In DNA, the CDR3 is TGCGCCAGCAGCCAAGAGCGGCAGGGTGGTTCACCCCTCCACTTT. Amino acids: CASSQERQGGSPLHF.

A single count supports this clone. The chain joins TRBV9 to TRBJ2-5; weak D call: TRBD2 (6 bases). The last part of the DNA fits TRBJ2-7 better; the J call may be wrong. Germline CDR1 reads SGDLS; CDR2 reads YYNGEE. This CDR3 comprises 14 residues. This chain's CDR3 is CASSPWDRENEQYF. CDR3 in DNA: TGTGCCAGCAGCCCTTGGGACCGGGAGAACGAGCAGTACTTC.

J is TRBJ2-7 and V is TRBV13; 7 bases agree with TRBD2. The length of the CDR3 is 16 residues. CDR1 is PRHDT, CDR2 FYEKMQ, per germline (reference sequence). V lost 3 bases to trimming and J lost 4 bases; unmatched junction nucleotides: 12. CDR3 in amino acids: CASSLRSGKMYYEQYF. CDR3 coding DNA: TGTGCCAGCAGCTTGAGAAGCGGGAAGATGTATTACGAGCAGTACTTC.